A single sample gave rise to the 21 T cell receptor beta chains below, sequenced in a study of memory CD4+ T cells and cytomegalovirus serostatus. The sort gate was single viable CD3+CD4+CD8-CD45RO+ cells for memory CD4+ T cells. The protocol was immunoSEQ multiplex PCR, while the TCRdb copy is restricted to in-frame clones and leaves out a portion. The table includes 40,000 to 55,000 clones, about 70% detected once. Sequenced: memory CD4+ T cells from blood. These receptors were obtained from an adult in good health and CMV-seropositive.

This clone was counted a single time. The V gene is TRBV4-1, the J gene TRBJ2-5, with TRBD1 matching 10 bases. Germline CDR1 reads MGHRA; CDR2 reads YSYEKL. Germline trimming cut 4 bases from V and 4 bases from J; bases unmatched to any gene: 12. CDR3 length: 17 amino acids. This CDR3 is CASSRVFRDRGGETQYF. The CDR3 bases are TGCGCCAGCAGCCGCGTCTTCCGGGACAGGGGAGGAGAGACCCAGTACTTC.

The chain joins TRBV9 to TRBJ2-5, with D possibly being TRBD1 (6 bases). The CDR3 length is 19 residues. V was clipped by 3 bases and J by 2 bases, with 26 bases between them. Per the germline V gene, CDR1 is SGDLS and CDR2 is YYNGEE. CDR3 sequence (DNA): TGTGCCAGCAGCGGACCCAAAGGACAGTTCAGCTCCCTTCAAGAGACCCAGTACTTC. It is translated as CASSGPKGQFSSLQETQYF.

The CDR3, as DNA: TGTGCCAGCAGCCAAGATTTGAGACGAATGAACACTGAAGCTTTCTTT. Translating it yields CASSQDLRRMNTEAFF. This sequence joins TRBV4-2 and TRBJ1-1, with D uncertain. Germline V gene sequence: CDR1 LGHNA, CDR2 YNFKEQ. The CDR3 has 16 residues. V gave up 0 bases and J gave up 0 bases, with 11 bases separating them.

The chain couples TRBV4-3 to TRBJ1-1; D remains unclear. This CDR3 is built from 13 residues. Trimming took off 1 base at V and 4 bases at J, with 7 bases between the two ends. Per germline, CDR1 LGHNA and CDR2 YSLEER. CDR3 in DNA: TGCGCCAGCAGCCAAGGGTCAGGCACTGAAGCTTTCTTT. It codes for CASSQGSGTEAFF.

V is TRBV7-2 and J is TRBJ1-1; no clear D. Trimming stripped 7 bases from V and 6 bases from J, with 21 bases between. The germline gives CDR1 SGHTA, CDR2 FQGNSA. The CDR3 contains 15 residues. The CDR3 coding sequence is TGTGCCAGCAATTCTGGGAACCTTGGATACCCTGAAGCTTTCTTT. It yields the protein CASNSGNLGYPEAFF.

The V and J genes are TRBV7-3 and TRBJ2-5; the D gene is possibly TRBD1 (6 bases). V was clipped by 2 bases and J by 5 bases, with 12 bases between them. Germline V gives CDR1 SGHTA, CDR2 FQGTGA. The CDR3 covers 14 residues. The CDR3 DNA is TGTGCCAGCAGCTTAGGGGGCTACGGTGAGACCCAGTACTTC. This encodes CASSLGGYGETQYF.

V is TRBV5-1 and J is TRBJ2-5; 7 nucleotides match TRBD1. The CDR3 runs 13 residues. Losses at the gene ends were 3 bases for V and 5 bases for J; bases not matched to a gene: 4. CDR1 and CDR2 from the germline V gene are SGHRS and YFSETQ. The CDR3 protein is CASSYLTGETQYF. The DNA for the CDR3 is TGCGCCAGCAGCTACCTGACAGGGGAGACCCAGTACTTC. Complete variable domain (other parts from reference TRBV5-1 and TRBJ2-5): KAGVTQTPRYLIKTRGQQVTLSCSPISGHRSVSWYQQTPGQGLQFLFEYFSETQRNKGNFPGRFSGRQFSNSRSEMNVSTLELGDSALYLCASSYLTGETQYFGPGTRLLVL.

The chain combines TRBV5-6 with TRBJ2-2; no clear D. Deletions cut 2 bases from V and 1 base from J, with 9 bases between. Germline V lookup: CDR1 SGHDT, CDR2 YYEEEE. This CDR3 region has 15 residues. The chain's CDR3 is CASSLVDWNTGELFF. The CDR3 DNA reads as TGTGCCAGCAGCTTAGTCGACTGGAACACCGGGGAGCTGTTTTTT.

The V gene is TRBV7-2, the J gene TRBJ1-4; D is perhaps TRBD1 (5 bases). CDR3 length: 14 residues. Looked up from germline, CDR1 is SGHTA and CDR2 is FQGNSA. Trimming took 2 bases from V and 6 from J, leaving 10 bases between them. The CDR3 is CASSLQGQDEKLFF. CDR3 bases: TGTGCCAGCAGCTTACAGGGCCAGGATGAAAAACTGTTTTTT. The whole variable domain, filled in from reference TRBV7-2 and TRBJ1-4, reads GAGVSQSPSNKVTEKGKDVELRCDPISGHTALYWYRQSLGQGLEFLIYFQGNSAPDKSGLPSDRFSAERTGGSVSTLTIQRTQQEDSAVYLCASSLQGQDEKLFFGSGTQLSVL.

The rearrangement uses TRBV7-3 and TRBJ1-3, with unresolved D. The germline V gene encodes CDR1 SGHTA and CDR2 FQGTGA. The CDR3 loop spans 17 amino acids. V was trimmed by 5 bases and J by 4 bases, leaving 21 bases between them. In DNA, the CDR3 is TGTGCCAGCAGCCCCAATGGACGGAGGGATGCCGGAAACACCATATATTTT. This sequence encodes CASSPNGRRDAGNTIYF.

The table lists this clone with a few counts. The chain joins TRBV6-1 to TRBJ2-7; 8 nucleotides match TRBD1. Germline V gene sequence: CDR1 MNHNS, CDR2 SASEGT. V was pared by 5 bases and J by 0 bases, with 6 bases of the junction left unmatched. The CDR3 length is 15 residues. The CDR3 sequence is CASSRQGISSYEQYF. The CDR3 region has the DNA TGTGCCAGCAGTAGACAGGGGATAAGCTCCTACGAGCAGTACTTC.

J is TRBJ2-5 and V is TRBV9; TRBD1 agrees at 8 bases. The CDR3 loop spans 15 amino acids. CDR1 is SGDLS and CDR2 is YYNGEE in the germline V gene. The V and J ends lost 2 bases and 2 bases, in that order; junction bases with no gene match: 5. The chain's CDR3 is CASSVDRGLQETQYF. CDR3 DNA sequence: TGTGCCAGCAGCGTTGACAGGGGCTTGCAAGAGACCCAGTACTTC.

This chain connects TRBV19 to TRBJ1-1; 9 bases are shared with TRBD1. Germline V gene sequence: CDR1 LNHDA, CDR2 SQIVND (reference sequence). The V segment lost 6 bases and the J segment 4 bases; nucleotides outside the gene matches: 6. This CDR3 contains 14 residues. CDR3 coding DNA: TGTGCCAGTAGGGTCGCGGGACAGGGCACTGAAGCTTTCTTT. Amino acids: CASRVAGQGTEAFF.

The chain joins TRBV2 to TRBJ1-4; 7 nucleotides align to TRBD1. This CDR3 comprises 14 residues. The germline CDR1 and CDR2 sequences are SNHLY and FYNNEI. Trimming at V came to 6 bases and at J to 1 base, leaving 2 bases not matched to a gene. As DNA, the CDR3 is TGTGCCAGCAGGGACAGGAGAACTAATGAAAAACTGTTTTTT. As protein: CASRDRRTNEKLFF. Supplemented by reference TRBV2 and TRBJ1-4, the full variable domain reads EPEVTQTPSHQVTQMGQEVILRCVPISNHLYFYWYRQILGQKVEFLVSFYNNEISEKSEIFDDQFSVERPDGSNFTLKIRSTKLEDSAMYFCASRDRRTNEKLFFGSGTQLSVL.

This chain links TRBV5-1 with TRBJ1-1; D might be TRBD1 (6 bases). The CDR3 is 16 residues long. Trimming cost V 4 bases and J 7 bases, with 23 bases left between them. Per the germline V gene, CDR1 is SGHRS and CDR2 is YFSETQ. As DNA, the CDR3 is TGCGCCAGCAGCCTCCCGCCCGGAGGGGGGGCAATTGAAGCTTTCTTT. It specifies CASSLPPGGGAIEAFF.

This chain joins TRBV28 and TRBJ1-1; 8 positions match TRBD1. The CDR3 covers 13 residues. Germline V gives CDR1 MDHEN, CDR2 SYDVKM. Trimming removed 5 bases from V and 10 bases from J; junction bases left unmatched: 9. CDR3 in amino acids: CASSGRTGPGAFF. The CDR3 bases are TGTGCCAGCAGTGGTAGGACAGGGCCGGGAGCTTTCTTT.

This clone showed up just once. The chain employs TRBV10-3 and TRBJ2-2, with D possibly being TRBD2 (6 bases). Trimming pared 5 bases from V and 3 bases from J, leaving 10 bases between. CDR1 ENHRY and CDR2 SYGVKD come from the germline V gene. There are 14 residues in the CDR3. The CDR3 nucleotides read TGTGCCATCAGTAAGGGACTTTACACCGGGGAGCTGTTTTTT. Translation gives CAISKGLYTGELFF.

This chain links TRBV19 with TRBJ2-7; 12 positions match TRBD2. The V gene end was trimmed by 4 bases and the J gene end by 6 bases; junction bases not matched to a gene: 7. This CDR3 comprises 15 residues. The germline V gene has CDR1 LNHDA and CDR2 SQIVND (reference sequence). The DNA of the CDR3 is TGTGCCAGTAGTACTAGCGGGGGGGCTGGTGGCGAGCAGTACTTC. Protein: CASSTSGGAGGEQYF.

The CDR3 spells CASSLVGGGEDTQYF. DNA for the CDR3: TGTGCCAGCAGCTTAGTTGGCGGGGGGGAGGATACGCAGTATTTT. This chain uses TRBV7-2 with TRBJ2-3, with 9 bases lining up with TRBD2. V gave up 1 base and J gave up 6 bases; unmatched junction bases: 5. The CDR3 has 15 amino acids. The germline gives CDR1 SGHTA, CDR2 FQGNSA.

CDR3 coding DNA: TGTGCCAGCAGCCTAAGACGGAGCTCCTACAATGAGCAGTTCTTC. Protein sequence: CASSLRRSSYNEQFF. The chain uses TRBV7-2 and TRBJ2-1, with D unclear. Germline CDR1 SGHTA, CDR2 FQGNSA. V lost 5 bases to trimming and J lost 0 bases, with 11 bases between them. The CDR3 spans 15 residues.

This clone came up a few times. This sequence joins TRBV20-1 and TRBJ2-7; 8 nucleotides line up with TRBD1. There are 11 residues in the CDR3. The germline CDR1 and CDR2 sequences are DFQATT and SNEGSKA (reference sequence). CDR3 sequence: CSGQGFYEQYF. Written as DNA, the CDR3 is TGCAGCGGACAGGGTTTCTACGAGCAGTACTTC.